Presented here are 13 T cell receptor beta chains from one specimen sequenced in a study of PD-1 blockade in classical Hodgkin lymphoma. Libraries were prepared by immunoSEQ multiplex PCR; TCRdb keeps only in-frame clonotypes and omits some of them. The repertoire has over 90,000 clones, 89% of them found once; the top ten carry about 10%. No patient escaped relapse after autologous stem cell transplantation, and brentuximab vedotin exposure varied. Material: peripheral blood mononuclear cells (PBMCs), obtained before the second cycle of nivolumab. The receptor source for this set is a human donor with classical Hodgkin lymphoma.

The V gene is TRBV6-5, the J gene TRBJ1-4, with TRBD1 as a possible D gene (5 bases). Germline CDR1 and CDR2: MNHEY and SVGAGI. The CDR3 sequence is 14 residues long. V dropped 6 bases and J dropped 6 bases, with 14 bases sitting between them. The CDR3 DNA sequence: TGTGCCAGCAGCCCCGGAACAGGCGATGAAAAACTGTTTTTT. Its protein is CASSPGTGDEKLFF.

J is TRBJ1-3 and V is TRBV5-1, with a weak D call TRBD1 (6 bases). Trimming cost V 4 bases and J 0 bases, with 17 bases left between them. The CDR3 is 17 residues long. Germline V lookup: CDR1 SGHRS, CDR2 YFSETQ. The CDR3 reads CASSPGGRTVSGNTIYF. The CDR3 DNA reads TGCGCCAGCAGCCCCGGGGGGCGGACGGTCTCTGGAAACACCATATATTTT.

This chain uses TRBV7-9 with TRBJ2-1; D is ambiguous. Looked up from germline, CDR1 is SEHNR and CDR2 is FQNEAQ (reference sequence). The CDR3 totals 12 residues. Trimming pared 3 bases from V and 10 bases from J, leaving 10 bases between. This CDR3 is CASSFTEWEQFF. CDR3 bases: TGTGCCAGCAGCTTCACCGAATGGGAGCAGTTCTTC. The whole variable domain, remainder taken from reference TRBV7-9 and TRBJ2-1, is DTGVSQNPRHKITKRGQNVTFRCDPISEHNRLYWYRQTLGQGPEFLTYFQNEAQLEKSRLLSDRFSAERPKGSFSTLEIQRTEQGDSAMYLCASSFTEWEQFFGPGTRLTVL.

The V gene is TRBV7-4, the J gene TRBJ2-7; no firm D call. Trimming cost V 2 bases and J 4 bases, with 12 bases left between them. This CDR3 has 14 amino acids. The V gene's germline CDR1 is SGHVT and CDR2 SQSDAQ. CDR3 loop: CASSLPPNQYEQYF. CDR3 nucleotides: TGTGCCAGCAGCTTACCGCCCAATCAGTACGAGCAGTACTTC.

The V call is TRBV5-4, the J call TRBJ2-7; no clear D. This CDR3 is built from 15 residues. From germline, CDR1 is SGHNT and CDR2 YYREEE (reference sequence). The V end was cut by 0 bases, the J end by 2 bases, with 12 bases between. CDR3 region: CASSLAQGNAYEQYF. As DNA, the CDR3 is TGTGCCAGCAGCTTGGCCCAAGGGAATGCCTACGAGCAGTACTTC.

CDR3 in amino acids: CASSQRQVLTNTEAFF. CDR3 nucleotides: TGTGCCAGCAGCCAAAGACAGGTCTTAACGAACACTGAAGCTTTCTTT. V is TRBV6-6 and J is TRBJ1-1, with D perhaps TRBD1 (6 bases). Germline lookup yields CDR1 MNHNY and CDR2 SVGAGI (reference sequence). CDR3 length: 16 residues. Trimming pared 6 bases from V and 1 base from J, leaving 18 bases between.

The count of this clone is one. This chain connects TRBV28 to TRBJ2-1, with a tentative D call TRBD2 (6 bases). Trimming shortened V by 1 base and J by 10 bases, and 17 bases separated the two germline ends. This CDR3 has 15 residues. Looked up from germline, CDR1 is MDHEN and CDR2 is SYDVKM. The CDR3 nucleotides are TGTGCCAGCAGTTTATTGAGGGAGGTCTTGAGGGAGCAGTTCTTC. It codes for CASSLLREVLREQFF.

The CDR3 protein is CASSLGLGRSTDTQYF. In DNA form, the CDR3 reads TGTGCCAGCAGCTTAGGGTTAGGCCGTAGCACAGATACGCAGTATTTT. V gene TRBV7-8 combines with J gene TRBJ2-3; no firm D call. CDR1 and CDR2 from the germline V gene are SGHVS and FQNEAQ. There are 16 residues in the CDR3. The V and J ends lost 1 base and 0 bases respectively, with 11 bases between them.

The chain has TRBV11-1 and TRBJ2-5; D uncertain. Trimming removed 0 bases at V and 5 bases at J, with 7 bases between. This CDR3 region has 13 residues. Germline lookup yields CDR1 SGHAT and CDR2 FQDESV (reference sequence). The CDR3 region is CASSLAEGETQYF. The DNA for the CDR3 is TGTGCCAGCAGCTTAGCGGAAGGGGAGACCCAGTACTTC.

This clone was counted a single time. The rearrangement joins TRBV10-1 to TRBJ2-7, with D perhaps matching TRBD2 (6 bases). Trimming left V 3 bases short and J 3 bases short, with 9 bases between. From germline, CDR1 is WNHNN and CDR2 SYGVQD (reference sequence). The CDR3 has 13 residues. The CDR3 coding sequence is TGCGCCAGCAGTGAAGCGGGCGACTACGAGCAGTACTTC. Protein sequence: CASSEAGDYEQYF.

This chain connects TRBV5-1 to TRBJ2-5, with a possible D match to TRBD1 (5 bases). The CDR3 consists of 14 residues. The V gene's germline CDR1 is SGHRS and CDR2 YFSETQ. V was shortened by 0 bases and J by 2 bases, with 8 bases between the two germline ends. The CDR3 loop reads CASSLAAGQETQYF. CDR3 nucleotides: TGCGCCAGCAGCTTGGCGGCAGGGCAAGAGACCCAGTACTTC.

The chain couples TRBV20-1 to TRBJ2-5, with D hard to call. Trimming removed 5 bases from V and 5 bases from J, with 9 bases in between. The CDR3 is 11 amino acids. The germline V gene has CDR1 DFQATT and CDR2 SNEGSKA (reference sequence). The CDR3 DNA is TGCAGTGCTCAAACCGTGGAGACCCAGTACTTC. This sequence encodes CSAQTVETQYF.

The chain links TRBV23-1 to TRBJ2-3, with 8 bases identical to TRBD1. TRBV23-1 is an ORF; its function is uncertain. The J segment lost 4 bases and the V segment lost 5 bases, leaving 5 bases of the junction unmatched. CDR3 length: 14 amino acids. The CDR3 sequence: CASSIPGGSDTQYF. The CDR3 DNA is TGCGCCAGCAGTATACCAGGGGGCTCAGATACGCAGTATTTT.